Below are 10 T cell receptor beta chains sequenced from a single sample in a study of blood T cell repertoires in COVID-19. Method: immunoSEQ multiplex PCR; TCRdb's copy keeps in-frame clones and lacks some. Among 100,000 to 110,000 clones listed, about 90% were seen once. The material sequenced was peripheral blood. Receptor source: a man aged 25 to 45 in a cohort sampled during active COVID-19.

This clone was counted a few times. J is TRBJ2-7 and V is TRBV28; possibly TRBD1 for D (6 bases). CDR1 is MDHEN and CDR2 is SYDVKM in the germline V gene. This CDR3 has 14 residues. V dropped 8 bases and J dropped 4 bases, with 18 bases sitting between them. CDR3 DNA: TGTGCCAGCTCGGACAGCCTGGGTCTTTACGAGCAGTACTTC. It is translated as CASSDSLGLYEQYF.

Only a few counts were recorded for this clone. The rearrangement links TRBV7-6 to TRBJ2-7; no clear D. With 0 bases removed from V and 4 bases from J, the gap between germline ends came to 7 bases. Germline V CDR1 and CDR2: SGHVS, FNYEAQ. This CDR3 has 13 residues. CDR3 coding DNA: TGTGCCAGCAGCTTAGCCGAACAATACGAGCAGTACTTC. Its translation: CASSLAEQYEQYF.

CDR3 coding DNA: TGTGCCAGCAGTCCCCCCGGGGTTATAGGTGAAAAACTGTTTTTT. Protein sequence: CASSPPGVIGEKLFF. The gene calls are TRBV28 and TRBJ1-4, with D unclear. CDR3 length equals 15 residues. Germline CDR1 and CDR2: MDHEN and SYDVKM. Trimming shortened V by 5 bases and J by 7 bases, and 17 bases separated the two germline ends.

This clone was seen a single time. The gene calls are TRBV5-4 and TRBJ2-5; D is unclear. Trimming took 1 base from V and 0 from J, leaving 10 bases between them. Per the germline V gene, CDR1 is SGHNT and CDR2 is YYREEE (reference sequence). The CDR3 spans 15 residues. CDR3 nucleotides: TGTGCCAGCAGCTTGTCTGTATCCCACCAAGAGACCCAGTACTTC. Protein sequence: CASSLSVSHQETQYF.

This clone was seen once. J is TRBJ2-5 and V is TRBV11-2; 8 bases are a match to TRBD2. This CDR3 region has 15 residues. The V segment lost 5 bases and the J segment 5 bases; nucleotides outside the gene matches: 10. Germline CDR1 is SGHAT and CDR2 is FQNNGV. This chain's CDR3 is CASSPGAGGLETQYF. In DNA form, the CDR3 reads TGTGCCAGCAGCCCGGGGGCGGGGGGCTTGGAGACCCAGTACTTC.

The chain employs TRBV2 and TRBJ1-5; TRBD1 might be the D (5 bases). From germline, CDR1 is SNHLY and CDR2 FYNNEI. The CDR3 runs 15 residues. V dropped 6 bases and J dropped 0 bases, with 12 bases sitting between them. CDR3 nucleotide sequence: TGTGCCAGCAGAATGACAGACCATAGCAATCAGCCCCAGCATTTT. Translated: CASRMTDHSNQPQHF.

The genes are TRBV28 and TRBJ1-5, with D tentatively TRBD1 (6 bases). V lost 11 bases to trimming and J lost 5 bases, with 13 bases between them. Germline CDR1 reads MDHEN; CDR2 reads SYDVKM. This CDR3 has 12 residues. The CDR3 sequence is CAGGLRYQPQHF. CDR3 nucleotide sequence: TGTGCCGGGGGCTTACGCTATCAGCCCCAGCATTTT. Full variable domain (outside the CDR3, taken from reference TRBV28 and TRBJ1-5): DVKVTQSSRYLVKRTGEKVFLECVQDMDHENMFWYRQDPGLGLRLIYFSYDVKMKEKGDIPEGYSVSREKKERFSLILESASTNQTSMYLCAGGLRYQPQHFGDGTRLSIL.

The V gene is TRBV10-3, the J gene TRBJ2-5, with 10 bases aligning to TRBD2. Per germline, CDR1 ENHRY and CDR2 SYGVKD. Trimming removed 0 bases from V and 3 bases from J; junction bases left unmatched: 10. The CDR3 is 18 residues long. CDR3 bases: TGTGCCATCAGTGAGTCTTATACAACCGGGACTAGCGAAGAGACCCAGTACTTC. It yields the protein CAISESYTTGTSEETQYF.

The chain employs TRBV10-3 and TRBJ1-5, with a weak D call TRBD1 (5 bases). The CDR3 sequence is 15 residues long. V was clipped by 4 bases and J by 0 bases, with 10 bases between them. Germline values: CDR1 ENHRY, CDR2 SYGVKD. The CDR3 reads CAISAGPYSNQPQHF. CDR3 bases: TGTGCCATCAGTGCAGGGCCTTATAGCAATCAGCCCCAGCATTTT.

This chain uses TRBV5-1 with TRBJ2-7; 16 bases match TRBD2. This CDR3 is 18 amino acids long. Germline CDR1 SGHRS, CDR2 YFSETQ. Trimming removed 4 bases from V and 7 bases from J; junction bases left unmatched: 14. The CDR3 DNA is TGCGCCAGCAGCCGCGGGACTAGCGGGGGGGCGGAGACTCGGGAGCAGTACTTC. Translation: CASSRGTSGGAETREQYF. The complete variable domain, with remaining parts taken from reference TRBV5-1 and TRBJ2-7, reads KAGVTQTPRYLIKTRGQQVTLSCSPISGHRSVSWYQQTPGQGLQFLFEYFSETQRNKGNFPGRFSGRQFSNSRSEMNVSTLELGDSALYLCASSRGTSGGAETREQYFGPGTRLTVT.